The TCR beta chain described here comes from a study of cytomegalovirus exposure and HLA in healthy donors. Per germline, CDR1 SEHNR and CDR2 FQNEAQ (reference sequence). This CDR3 comprises 17 residues. The V and J ends lost 0 bases and 1 base respectively, with 14 bases between them. Regarding donors, all were healthy bone marrow donors. Amplification used 60 Vbeta primers and 13 Jbeta primers. Clones were read by immunoSEQ multiplex PCR, and TCRdb kept only the in-frame ones, dropping some. The top ten clones hold roughly 2.5% of a sample with 210,000 or so clones, more than 60% of them seen once. This clone was detected once.

The receptor was isolated from a woman aged 60-75 years in good health and CMV-seropositive. Input material: PBMCs. The chain is built from TRBV7-9 and TRBJ2-3; TRBD1 is a possible D gene (5 bases). For the CDR3, the DNA is TGTGCCAGCAGCTTAGCTAGGGGTCCCCGAGGCACAGATACGCAGTATTTT. This codes for CASSLARGPRGTDTQYF.